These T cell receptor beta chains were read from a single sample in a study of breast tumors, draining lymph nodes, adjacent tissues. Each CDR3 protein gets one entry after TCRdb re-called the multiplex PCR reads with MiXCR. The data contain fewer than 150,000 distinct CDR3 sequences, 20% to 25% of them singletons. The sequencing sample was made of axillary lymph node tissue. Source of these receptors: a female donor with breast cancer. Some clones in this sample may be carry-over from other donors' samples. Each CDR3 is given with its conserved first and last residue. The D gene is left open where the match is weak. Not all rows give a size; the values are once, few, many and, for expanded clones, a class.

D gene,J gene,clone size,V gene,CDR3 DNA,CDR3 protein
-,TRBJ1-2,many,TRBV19,TGTGCCAGTAGTATCTTGAACGCCGGATTCTATGGCTACACCTTC,CASSILNAGFYGYTF
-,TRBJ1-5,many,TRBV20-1,TGCAGTGCTCTGGGAGGGTCGAGCAATCAGCCCCAGCATTTT,CSALGGSSNQPQHF
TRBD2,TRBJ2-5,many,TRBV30,TGTGCCTGGAGTGTTGGCGGGAGTGCTGAGACCCAGTACTTC,CAWSVGGSAETQYF
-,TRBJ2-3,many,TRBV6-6,TGTGCCAGCAGTTACTCGATAACAGATACGCAGTATTTT,CASSYSITDTQYF
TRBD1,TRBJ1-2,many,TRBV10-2,TGCGCCAGCAGGGCTGACAGGGTGTACTATGGCTACACCTTC,CASRADRVYYGYTF
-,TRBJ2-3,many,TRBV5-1,TGCGCCAGCCGGGAGATAGCTAGCACAGATACGCAGTATTTT,CASREIASTDTQYF
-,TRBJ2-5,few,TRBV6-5,TGTGCCAGCAGTTACTCTAGGACAGCCGGCGGGGCCCAGTACTTC,CASSYSRTAGGAQYF
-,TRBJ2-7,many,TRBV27,TGTGCCAGCAGTTCACACAGGGCAATCTACGAGCAGTACTTC,CASSSHRAIYEQYF
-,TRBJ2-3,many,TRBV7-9,TGTGCCAGCAGCTTAGCTGGGAGCACAGATACGCAGTATTTT,CASSLAGSTDTQYF
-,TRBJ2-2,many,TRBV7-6,TGTGCCAGCAGCGCCGGACAGACGAACACCGGGGAGCTGTTTTTT,CASSAGQTNTGELFF
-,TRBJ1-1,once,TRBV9,TGTGCCAGCAGAAAAACCACAGACCACACTGAAGCTTTCTTT,CASRKTTDHTEAFF
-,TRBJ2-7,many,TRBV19,TGTGCCAGTACCCCACTAGCTGCGGAGAATTTGTACGAGCAGTACTTC,CASTPLAAENLYEQYF
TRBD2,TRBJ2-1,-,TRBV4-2,TGTGCCAGCGGCCCGGTTGGCCTAGCGGGAGGGAATGAGCAGTTCTTC,CASGPVGLAGGNEQFF
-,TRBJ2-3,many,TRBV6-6,TGTGCCAGCAGTTACTCGCCCCGGGGAGATACGCAGTATTTT,CASSYSPRGDTQYF
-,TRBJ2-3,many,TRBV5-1,TGCGCCAGCAGCTTGGCCAAACTTACTGGCGTCCCCACAGATACGCAGTATTTT,CASSLAKLTGVPTDTQYF
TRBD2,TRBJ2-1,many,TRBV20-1,TGCAGTGGACTAGCGGGACCGGGGGTCAATGAGCAGTTCTTC,CSGLAGPGVNEQFF
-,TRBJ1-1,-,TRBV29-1,TGCAGCGTCTCCGGGACGGCGAACACTGAAGCTTTCTTT,CSVSGTANTEAFF
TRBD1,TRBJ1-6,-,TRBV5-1,TGCGCCAGCAGCTTGGGGGATTCGGACAGGGTTGTGTCACCCCTCCACTTT,CASSLGDSDRVVSPLHF
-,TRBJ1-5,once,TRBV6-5,TGTGCCGGCAGCCGGGGGTATGGGAGCAATCAGCCCCAGCATTTT,CAGSRGYGSNQPQHF
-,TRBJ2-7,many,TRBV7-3,TGTGCCAGCAGCCTAGACGGGGCCAGCTACGAGCAGTACTTC,CASSLDGASYEQYF
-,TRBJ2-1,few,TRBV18,TGTGCCAGCTCACCACCGGATGGTTCCCTTGAGCAGTTCTTC,CASSPPDGSLEQFF
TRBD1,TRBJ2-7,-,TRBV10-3,TGTGCCATCAGGGGACAGGGGATGGGGCAGTACTTC,CAIRGQGMGQYF
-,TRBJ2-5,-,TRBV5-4,TGTGCCAGCAGCTTGGATAGATATGGCCAAGAGACCCAGTACTTC,CASSLDRYGQETQYF
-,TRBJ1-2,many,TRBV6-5,TGTGCCAGCAGTTACGGCGGGGGGGGCTACACCTTC,CASSYGGGGYTF
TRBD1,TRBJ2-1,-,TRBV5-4,TGTGCCAGCAGCCAAAAAAGGACAGGGACCCACAATGAGCAGTTCTTC,CASSQKRTGTHNEQFF
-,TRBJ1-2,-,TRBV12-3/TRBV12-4,TGTGCCAGCGGGACGTTCTATGGCTACACCTTC,CASGTFYGYTF
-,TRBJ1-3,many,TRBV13,TGTGCCAGCAGCTTAGGTGATTCCGGAAACACCATATATTTT,CASSLGDSGNTIYF
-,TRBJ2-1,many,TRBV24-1,TGTGCCACCAGTGTGGAGGGGGGACTTTACAATGAGCAGTTCTTC,CATSVEGGLYNEQFF
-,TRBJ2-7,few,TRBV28,TGTGCCAGCATCCCGGCGAACTCCTACGAGCAGTACTTC,CASIPANSYEQYF
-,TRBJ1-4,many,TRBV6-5,TGTGCCACCCTGAGTAATGAAAAACTGTTTTTT,CATLSNEKLFF
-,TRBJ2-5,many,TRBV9,TGTGCCAGCAGCGTAGGTCCAGGGGGGTCGGGAGAGACCCAGTACTTC,CASSVGPGGSGETQYF
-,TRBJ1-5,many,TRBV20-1,TGCAGTGCTAGAGTCAGGGTGGGTCAGCCCCAGCATTTT,CSARVRVGQPQHF
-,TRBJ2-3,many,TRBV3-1,TGTGCCAGCAGCCCGGGGGACCAGACCCCAGATACGCAGTATTTT,CASSPGDQTPDTQYF
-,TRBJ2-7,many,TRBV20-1,TGCAGTGCTAGAGGTCCGGGAGAGGTCTACGAGCAGTACTTC,CSARGPGEVYEQYF
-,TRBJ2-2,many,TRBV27,TGTGCCAGCAGTCTGCTGCAGTCCACCGGGGAGCTGTTTTTT,CASSLLQSTGELFF
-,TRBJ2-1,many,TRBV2,TGTGCCAGCCGAGGGGGGCGGGTAATGAACAATGAGCAGTTCTTC,CASRGGRVMNNEQFF
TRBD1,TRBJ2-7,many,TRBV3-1,TGTGCCAGCAGCCCCGGGACAGGCCCAGCCGAGCAGTACTTC,CASSPGTGPAEQYF
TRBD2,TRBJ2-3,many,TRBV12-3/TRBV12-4,TGTGCCAGCAGAAGAACTAGCGGTAACACAGATACGCAGTATTTT,CASRRTSGNTDTQYF
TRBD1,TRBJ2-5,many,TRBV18,TGTGCCAGCTCACCTTTAGGACAGGCGGAGACCCAGTACTTC,CASSPLGQAETQYF
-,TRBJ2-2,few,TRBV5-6,TGTGCCAGCAGCTTGAGAGGGGCCTCCGGGGAGCTGTTTTTT,CASSLRGASGELFF
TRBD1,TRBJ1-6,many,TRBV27,TGTGCCAGCAGTCGCCCCGGGACAGGGAGGGATTCACCCCTCCACTTT,CASSRPGTGRDSPLHF
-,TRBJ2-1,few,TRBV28,TGTGCCAGCAGTTTAGCCTACTACAATGAGCAGTTCTTC,CASSLAYYNEQFF
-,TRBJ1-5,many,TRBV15,TGTGCCACCAGCAGAGATCGGGGGGATCAGCCCCAGCATTTT,CATSRDRGDQPQHF
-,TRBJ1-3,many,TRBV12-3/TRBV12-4,TGTGCCAGCAGTTTAGCCCGGGGAAACACCATATATTTT,CASSLARGNTIYF
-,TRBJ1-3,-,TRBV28,TGTGCCAGCAGTTCCTTTGCGGGGCGGGTCTCTGGAAACACCATATATTTT,CASSSFAGRVSGNTIYF
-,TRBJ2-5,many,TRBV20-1,TGCAGTGCTAGTGATGGTGAGACCCAGTACTTC,CSASDGETQYF
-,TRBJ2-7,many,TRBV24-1,TGTGCCACCAGTGATCGACAGAACTCCTACGAGCAGTACTTC,CATSDRQNSYEQYF
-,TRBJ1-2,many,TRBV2,TGTGCCAGCAGTGTGGAAGGGAGGGTTGGCTACACCTTC,CASSVEGRVGYTF
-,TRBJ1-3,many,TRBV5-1,TGCGCCAGCAGCAAGGGGGGGGCCTCTGGAAACACCATATATTTT,CASSKGGASGNTIYF
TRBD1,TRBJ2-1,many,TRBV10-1,TGCGCCAGCAGTGAATGGACAGGGGCTGAGCAGTTCTTC,CASSEWTGAEQFF
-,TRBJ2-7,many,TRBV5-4,TGTGCCAGCAGCTTTTTCGGCGTTTCCTACGAGCAGTACTTC,CASSFFGVSYEQYF
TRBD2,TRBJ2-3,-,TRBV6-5,TGTGCCAGCAGTTCTAGGACTAGCGCCACAGATACGCAGTATTTT,CASSSRTSATDTQYF